The source of this TCR beta chain is a study of T cell clones after liver transplantation. Study as a whole: Immunosuppression withdrawal was tried within 2 years after liver transplantation in this trial. Pre-transplant mixed lymphocyte reactions yielded third-party-reactive TCRbeta sequences as comparators for graft-donor-reactive sequences. Subjects received no induction therapy and standard immunosuppression until randomization at 12-24 months post-transplant.

The protocol was immunoSEQ multiplex PCR, while the TCRdb copy is restricted to in-frame clones and leaves out a portion. The sample holds tens of thousands of clones, 75% to 85% seen once. The material was CD4+ T cells from blood, obtained 12 months after liver transplant. This sequence originates from a human patient who received a liver transplant. Some T cells may trace back to the graft donor.

CDR3 sequence (DNA): TGCGCCAGCAGCCAAGCCCCGCATGGGCAGGGACGCACAGATACGCAGTATTTT. Its translation is CASSQAPHGQGRTDTQYF. The V and J genes are TRBV4-3 and TRBJ2-3; D possibly uses TRBD1 or TRBD2 (5 bases each). Germline CDR1 LGHNA, CDR2 YSLEER. Between the trimmed V and J ends, which lost 1 base and 1 base, there was a span of 18 bases. The CDR3 extends over 18 amino acids.